Listed here are 20 T cell receptor beta chains from one sample, sequenced in a study of blood T cell repertoires in COVID-19. Assay: immunoSEQ multiplex PCR; the TCRdb copy retains only in-frame clones and omits some. The sample gives hundreds of thousands of clones, 81% of which show up once; around 7.5% is in the top ten. Input material: peripheral blood. All receptors derive from a woman of 80 years or more with COVID-19, enrolled during active disease.

The chain combines TRBV28 with TRBJ1-5; no definite D call. Trimming left V 7 bases short and J 0 bases short, with 10 bases between. The CDR3 length is 14 residues. The germline gives CDR1 MDHEN, CDR2 SYDVKM. Here the CDR3 DNA reads TGTGCCAGCACAGAGGTGTATAGCAATCAGCCCCAGCATTTT. Protein product: CASTEVYSNQPQHF. Combining the CDR3 with reference TRBV28 and TRBJ1-5 gives the whole variable domain DVKVTQSSRYLVKRTGEKVFLECVQDMDHENMFWYRQDPGLGLRLIYFSYDVKMKEKGDIPEGYSVSREKKERFSLILESASTNQTSMYLCASTEVYSNQPQHFGDGTRLSIL.

The CDR3, as DNA: TGTGCCAGCAGCTTAGATTTTGGCGGGAGCGAGCAGTTCTTC. It encodes CASSLDFGGSEQFF. The V and J genes are TRBV7-2 and TRBJ2-1, with TRBD2 matching over 7 bases. Germline V lookup: CDR1 SGHTA, CDR2 FQGNSA. V lost 1 base and J lost 10; bases outside the gene matches: 7. CDR3 size: 14 residues.

The V call is TRBV19, the J call TRBJ2-1; the D gene is possibly TRBD1 (6 bases). CDR3 length: 11 residues. In germline, CDR1 is LNHDA, CDR2 SQIVND (reference sequence). Deletions cut 9 bases from V and 4 bases from J, with 7 bases between. CDR3 in amino acids: CASGQYNEQFF. The CDR3 region has the DNA TGTGCCAGCGGACAGTACAATGAGCAGTTCTTC.

The CDR3 protein is CATSWGGSETQYF. The CDR3 nucleotides read TGTGCCACCAGCTGGGGCGGCTCAGAGACCCAGTACTTC. The V call is TRBV15, the J call TRBJ2-5; D may be TRBD1 (5 bases). The V gene's germline CDR1 is LNHNV and CDR2 YYDKDF (reference sequence). This CDR3 comprises 13 residues. The ends were cut back, 5 bases at V and 4 bases at J, with 11 bases in the middle.

The chain uses TRBV7-9 and TRBJ2-7, with 10 nucleotides matching TRBD2. The V and J ends lost 5 bases and 2 bases, in that order; junction bases with no gene match: 6. Per the germline V gene, CDR1 is SEHNR and CDR2 is FQNEAQ (reference sequence). The CDR3 is made up of 15 amino acids. Here the CDR3 DNA reads TGTGCCAGCAGCGGCCGCAGCGGGAGGGCCTACGAGCAGTACTTC. It translates to CASSGRSGRAYEQYF.

As DNA, the CDR3 is TGTGCCAGCTCACCACGGGACAGCTCTAATGAAAAACTGTTTTTT. Translation gives CASSPRDSSNEKLFF. The chain carries TRBV18 and TRBJ1-4; TRBD1 agrees at 7 bases. V dropped 1 base and J dropped 3; count of bases not matched to a gene: 2. Germline-derived CDR1 and CDR2 are KGHSH and LQKENI. The length of the CDR3 is 15 residues.

The gene calls are TRBV7-6 and TRBJ2-4; tentatively, D is TRBD1 (7 bases). Looked up from germline, CDR1 is SGHVS and CDR2 is FNYEAQ. CDR3 length: 18 residues. V was shortened by 5 bases and J by 0 bases, with 20 bases between the two germline ends. The CDR3 nucleotides read TGTGCCAGCAGCCCGAGGGCTCCAGGGGGGCTAGCCAAAAACATTCAGTACTTC. Its protein is CASSPRAPGGLAKNIQYF.

This clone was detected once. The V call is TRBV6-5, the J call TRBJ1-1; the match to TRBD1 covers 10 bases. CDR1 is MNHEY and CDR2 is SVGAGI in the germline V gene. Losses at the gene ends were 9 bases for V and 1 base for J; bases not matched to a gene: 8. This CDR3 is 15 amino acids long. The CDR3 loop reads CASRRQGARNTEAFF. The CDR3 nucleotides read TGTGCCAGTCGCCGACAGGGGGCTCGGAACACTGAAGCTTTCTTT.

The J gene is TRBJ2-1, the V gene TRBV25-1; TRBD2 aligns across 8 bases. Germline-derived CDR1 and CDR2 are MGHDK and SYGVNS. This CDR3 has 14 residues. With 6 bases clipped from V and 1 base from J, the junction kept 2 bases outside the gene matches. For the CDR3, the DNA is TGTGCCAGCAGGCTAGCGGGTTCCTACAATGAGCAGTTCTTC. It is translated as CASRLAGSYNEQFF. Full variable domain (missing parts from reference TRBV25-1 and TRBJ2-1): EADIYQTPRYLVIGTGKKITLECSQTMGHDKMYWYQQDPGMELHLIHYSYGVNSTEKGDLSSESTVSRIRTEHFPLTLESARPSHTSQYLCASRLAGSYNEQFFGPGTRLTVL.

The genes are TRBV7-9 and TRBJ1-2; the match to TRBD1 covers 12 bases. V gave up 5 bases and J gave up 5 bases; unmatched junction bases: 6. This CDR3 contains 15 residues. The germline V gene encodes CDR1 SEHNR and CDR2 FQNEAQ (reference sequence). DNA for the CDR3: TGTGCCAGCAGCGCCCGGGACAGGGGGCCTTATGGCTACACCTTC. It specifies CASSARDRGPYGYTF.

This sequence joins TRBV18 and TRBJ1-2; tentative D call: TRBD1 (6 bases). Germline V gene lookup returns CDR1 KGHSH and CDR2 LQKENI. V dropped 3 bases and J dropped 0 bases, with 8 bases sitting between them. The CDR3 has 14 amino acids. CDR3 sequence: CASSPTGTNYGYTF. The CDR3 coding sequence is TGTGCCAGCTCACCGACAGGAACTAACTATGGCTACACCTTC.

The CDR3 reads CASSVAGLAGFGYF. The CDR3 coding sequence is TGTGCCAGCAGTGTGGCGGGACTAGCGGGATTTGGGTACTTC. The V call is TRBV11-2, the J call TRBJ2-7; 13 nucleotides agree with TRBD2. The germline gives CDR1 SGHAT, CDR2 FQNNGV. Trimming cost V 6 bases and J 12 bases; bases outside gene matches: 11. This CDR3 is built from 14 residues.

The CDR3 coding sequence is TGTGCCAGCAGTAACCCCCAGGGAAGCACTGAAGCTTTCTTT. Encoded protein: CASSNPQGSTEAFF. This chain joins TRBV6-5 and TRBJ1-1, with a weak D call TRBD1 (5 bases). Germline CDR1 is MNHEY and CDR2 is SVGAGI. Trimming shortened V by 5 bases and J by 4 bases, and 14 bases separated the two germline ends. The CDR3 contains 14 residues.

This sequence joins TRBV13 and TRBJ2-4; 7 bases agree with TRBD2. From germline, CDR1 is PRHDT and CDR2 FYEKMQ (reference sequence). V gave up 5 bases and J gave up 7 bases; unmatched junction bases: 8. The CDR3 runs to 14 residues. The CDR3 DNA is TGTGCCAGCAGCCAACCGGTCGGGGGGAACATTCAGTACTTC. Protein product: CASSQPVGGNIQYF. Together with reference TRBV13 and TRBJ2-4, the CDR3 gives the full variable domain: AAGVIQSPRHLIKEKRETATLKCYPIPRHDTVYWYQQGPGQDPQFLISFYEKMQSDKGSIPDRFSAQQFSDYHSELNMSSLELGDSALYFCASSQPVGGNIQYFGAGTRLSVL.

The chain recombines TRBV7-2 with TRBJ1-5, with unresolved D. The CDR3 runs 15 residues. Looked up from germline, CDR1 is SGHTA and CDR2 is FQGNSA. V lost 2 bases and J lost 0, with 8 bases in between. CDR3 sequence (DNA): TGTGCCAGCAGCTTAACAGCTGATAGCAATCAGCCCCAGCATTTT. Its protein product is CASSLTADSNQPQHF.

This chain connects TRBV6-2 or TRBV6-3 to TRBJ2-1; TRBD2 matches 8 bases. Germline V lookup: CDR1 MNHEY, CDR2 SVGEGT. The CDR3 has 16 amino acids. The J segment lost 6 bases and the V segment lost 4 bases, leaving 11 bases of the junction unmatched. CDR3 in amino acids: CASSSRGRGTSNEQFF. Written as DNA, the CDR3 is TGTGCCAGCAGTTCGCGCGGGAGAGGGACTAGCAATGAGCAGTTCTTC.

This clone has just a few counts. V usage is TRBV15 and J usage is TRBJ1-1; 7 positions agree with TRBD1. Per germline, CDR1 LNHNV and CDR2 YYDKDF (reference sequence). The ends lost 6 bases at V and 4 bases at J; junction bases unmatched: 5. The CDR3 contains 13 residues. The CDR3 loop is CATSLQGPTEAFF. The CDR3, as DNA: TGTGCCACCAGTTTACAGGGGCCCACTGAAGCTTTCTTT.

This clone has only a few counts. This sequence joins TRBV18 and TRBJ1-3; D is ambiguous. V was trimmed by 8 bases and J by 0 bases, leaving 5 bases between them. This CDR3 comprises 12 residues. CDR1 and CDR2 from the germline V gene are KGHSH and LQKENI. The CDR3 DNA reads TGTGCCAGCATAAACTCTGGAAACACCATATATTTT. This encodes CASINSGNTIYF.

V usage is TRBV5-1 and J usage is TRBJ1-3; 10 positions agree with TRBD1. J lost 1 base, V lost 4 bases, and 11 bases had no gene match. The CDR3 loop spans 18 amino acids. Germline CDR1 SGHRS, CDR2 YFSETQ. CDR3 sequence (DNA): TGCGCCAGCAGCCAAGCGGGGATGGACAGGGGGTCTGGAAACACCATATATTTT. Translation gives CASSQAGMDRGSGNTIYF. Full variable domain (remainder filled in from reference TRBV5-1 and TRBJ1-3): KAGVTQTPRYLIKTRGQQVTLSCSPISGHRSVSWYQQTPGQGLQFLFEYFSETQRNKGNFPGRFSGRQFSNSRSEMNVSTLELGDSALYLCASSQAGMDRGSGNTIYFGEGSWLTVV.

This sequence joins TRBV27 and TRBJ2-2; TRBD1 matches at 7 bases. V lost 6 bases to trimming and J lost 3 bases; unmatched junction nucleotides: 10. CDR1 and CDR2 from the germline V gene are MNHEY and SMNVEV (reference sequence). The CDR3 loop spans 16 amino acids. CDR3 residues: CASRQIRTGYTGELFF. DNA of the CDR3: TGTGCCAGCAGACAAATCCGGACAGGATACACCGGGGAGCTGTTTTTT.